This is a list of T cell receptor beta chains from one sample in a study of shared clonotypes between healthy human individuals. TCRdb keeps only in-frame clones here, not all; method: immunoSEQ multiplex PCR. The sample carries 2,500,000 or so clones, approximately 90% recorded once. The sample was naive CD4+ T cells from PBMCs. Receptor source: a man aged 18-30 years in good health. Some clones in this sample may be carry-over from other donors' samples. The CDR3 runs from the conserved cysteine through the conserved F or W. Each record gives: CDR3 DNA, CDR3 protein, V gene, D gene, clone size, J gene. A D gene is named only where the DNA matches it firmly. The size of a clone is reported for some rows only, either as once, few or many, or as a class for expanded clones.

TGTGCCAGCAGCCCCTCACTAGCGGGGCTAGGCAGGCAGTTCTTC	CASSPSLAGLGRQFF	TRBV11-2	TRBD2	-	TRBJ2-1
TGCGCCAGCAGCCAGCTATTAGGAGAAAAACTGTTTTTT	CASSQLLGEKLFF	TRBV4-3	-	-	TRBJ1-4
TGTGCCAGCAGCCCGCCGCTCCGACAGGGGGAGAATGAGCAGTTCTTC	CASSPPLRQGENEQFF	TRBV28	TRBD1	-	TRBJ2-1
TGTGCCAGCAGCTTGGAGGGGGCAGATACGCAGTATTTT	CASSLEGADTQYF	TRBV5-8	-	once	TRBJ2-3
TGTGCCAGCAGTCTCCCCGCCCGCGAGCAGTACTTC	CASSLPAREQYF	TRBV28	-	-	TRBJ2-7
TGCGCCAGCAGCTTGGGGGGGACTCTCTTAAATGAGCAGTTCTTC	CASSLGGTLLNEQFF	TRBV5-1	-	-	TRBJ2-1
TGTGCCAGTTCGGGCGTCTCTGGGGCCAACGTCCTGACTTTC	CASSGVSGANVLTF	TRBV19	-	-	TRBJ2-6
TGTGCCAGCTCCAGCGCGGGGTTCAACAATGAGCAGTTCTTC	CASSSAGFNNEQFF	TRBV18	-	-	TRBJ2-1
TGTGCCAGCAGCATGCCCAGGGTCAATGAGCAGTTCTTC	CASSMPRVNEQFF	TRBV7-9	-	-	TRBJ2-1
TGTGCCAGCAGTGAATTCAGGGAGGGTGGCTACACCTTC	CASSEFREGGYTF	TRBV6-1	-	once	TRBJ1-2
TGTGCCAGCAGCTTTAGCCAGCTCCCCACAGATACGCAGTATTTT	CASSFSQLPTDTQYF	TRBV7-3	-	-	TRBJ2-3
TGTGCCAGCACCCCAGGTCTAGCGGGAGCTGAGCAGTTCTTC	CASTPGLAGAEQFF	TRBV7-6	TRBD2	-	TRBJ2-1
TGTGCCAGCATCGGGACAGCTAGCACAGATACGCAGTATTTT	CASIGTASTDTQYF	TRBV7-9	TRBD1	-	TRBJ2-3
TGTGCCAGCTCACCACCCGGCAGCGGCAGCTCCTACGAGCAGTACTTC	CASSPPGSGSSYEQYF	TRBV18	-	-	TRBJ2-7
TGTGCCAGTAGTCCCCCGGGGGGTCGGGAGACCCAGTACTTC	CASSPPGGRETQYF	TRBV19	TRBD2	-	TRBJ2-5
TGTGCCAGCAGCTTAGTACTAGCGGGAGTCTACAATGAGCAGTTCTTC	CASSLVLAGVYNEQFF	TRBV11-1	TRBD2	-	TRBJ2-1
TGTGCCAGTAGTATATTTGAAACCCGTCCGCCTGGAAACACCATATATTTT	CASSIFETRPPGNTIYF	TRBV19	-	-	TRBJ1-3
TGTGCCAGCAGCTTAATATTAGCGGGGGGCACCGGGGAGCTGTTTTTT	CASSLILAGGTGELFF	TRBV7-3	TRBD2	-	TRBJ2-2
TGTGCCAGCAGCCAAGAAGAGTATAGCGGGAGGGCCGTTGACAATGAGCAGTTCTTC	CASSQEEYSGRAVDNEQFF	TRBV14	TRBD2	-	TRBJ2-1
TGTGCCAGCAGCTCGACTTCTGGGACTAGGAACAATGAGCAGTTCTTC	CASSSTSGTRNNEQFF	TRBV7-2	TRBD2	few	TRBJ2-1
TGTGCCAGCAGTCCCCCGACAGGGTCGGGCAATCAGCCCCAGCATTTT	CASSPPTGSGNQPQHF	TRBV28	TRBD1	-	TRBJ1-5
TGTGCCAGCAGCTTAAGGGGCAGCTCTGGGGCCAACGTCCTGACTTTC	CASSLRGSSGANVLTF	TRBV7-2	-	-	TRBJ2-6
TGCGCCAGCAGCCCCCAGGGGATCAACACTGAAGCTTTCTTT	CASSPQGINTEAFF	TRBV4-3	-	-	TRBJ1-1
TGTGCCAGCTCACTCAAACCGGGACAGTCTAATGAAAAACTGTTTTTT	CASSLKPGQSNEKLFF	TRBV18	TRBD1	-	TRBJ1-4
TGTGCCAGCAGCTTAGCCCAGGGCCTCTATGGCTACACCTTC	CASSLAQGLYGYTF	TRBV7-2	-	-	TRBJ1-2
TGCAGCGTTGCGGGTACAGGGGGCGACTATGGCTACACCTTC	CSVAGTGGDYGYTF	TRBV29-1	TRBD1	-	TRBJ1-2
TGCGCCAGCAGCCCGCCGGGGGGCGGGAGAATGGATACGCAGTATTTT	CASSPPGGGRMDTQYF	TRBV10-1	-	-	TRBJ2-3
TGCGCCAGCAGCCATCTTGGGAGAGCGGGACTAGCCAAAAACATTCAGTACTTC	CASSHLGRAGLAKNIQYF	TRBV4-1	TRBD2	-	TRBJ2-4
TGTGCCACCAGCAGAGAAACGGATAGCAATCAGCCCCAGCATTTT	CATSRETDSNQPQHF	TRBV15	-	-	TRBJ1-5
TGTGCCAGCAGCCGTAGCGGGAGGGAAACAGATACGCAGTATTTT	CASSRSGRETDTQYF	TRBV7-2	TRBD2	-	TRBJ2-3
TGTGCCAGCCTTAGGGGACAGCCTAACTACAATGAGCAGTTCTTC	CASLRGQPNYNEQFF	TRBV2	TRBD1	-	TRBJ2-1
TGCGCCAGCAGCTTGGGGGGTACGGGAGCCCATGAGACCCAGTACTTC	CASSLGGTGAHETQYF	TRBV5-1	-	-	TRBJ2-5
TGTGCCACCCAGGCAGGGAGGGGGGTGGACGAAAAACTGTTTTTT	CATQAGRGVDEKLFF	TRBV10-3	-	-	TRBJ1-4
TGCGCCAGCAGCCAAGATGGGGGTGAGCAGTTCTTC	CASSQDGGEQFF	TRBV4-1	-	-	TRBJ2-1
TGTGCCAGCAGCGGTATGGGATTGCCAGGGGGTACAGATACGCAGTATTTT	CASSGMGLPGGTDTQYF	TRBV9	TRBD1	once	TRBJ2-3
TGTGCTAGTGCCCCCTACCCATCTTCCCGCGATGAGCAGTTCTTC	CASAPYPSSRDEQFF	TRBV12-5	-	-	TRBJ2-1
TGCGCCAGCAGCCAAGACAGGGGCAACACCGGGGAGCTGTTTTTT	CASSQDRGNTGELFF	TRBV4-1	-	-	TRBJ2-2
TGTGCCAGCATCCAGGGGGCTAACACTGAAGCTTTCTTT	CASIQGANTEAFF	TRBV6-1	TRBD1	-	TRBJ1-1
TGTGCCAGCAGTCAGGGTGCCAATCAGCCCCAGCATTTT	CASSQGANQPQHF	TRBV7-9	-	few	TRBJ1-5
TGTGCCAGCAGCTTAGTTAGCGGGGCATATGGGCAGTACTTC	CASSLVSGAYGQYF	TRBV7-2	TRBD2	-	TRBJ2-7
TGCGCCAGCAGCCAAGGTGGCAGGGGCCCTGAAGCTTTCTTT	CASSQGGRGPEAFF	TRBV4-1	-	-	TRBJ1-1
TGTGCCACCCAGTCCGGGGGCCCAAGCGAGCAGTACTTC	CATQSGGPSEQYF	TRBV28	-	-	TRBJ2-7
TGCGCCAGCAGCTTGGCTGGACAGGGAAACACCGGGGAGCTGTTTTTT	CASSLAGQGNTGELFF	TRBV5-1	TRBD1	-	TRBJ2-2
TGTGCCAGCAATTTCGGGACTCAAAAAGCTTTCTTT	CASNFGTQKAFF	TRBV6-4	-	-	TRBJ1-1
TGTGCCAGCAGTTTGCAAGCGGGAGAGCAGTACTTC	CASSLQAGEQYF	TRBV28	TRBD2	-	TRBJ2-7
TGCGCCAGCAGCGCATCGACTAGCGGCTCCTACAATGAGCAGTTCTTC	CASSASTSGSYNEQFF	TRBV5-1	TRBD2	-	TRBJ2-1
TGTGCCAGCAGCCAGGGACTAGCGGGAGACGGGTACGAGCAGTACTTC	CASSQGLAGDGYEQYF	TRBV5-4	TRBD2	-	TRBJ2-7
TGCGCCAGCAGCTTGATCTCGGGTTACAGCCAGAACACTGAAGCTTTCTTT	CASSLISGYSQNTEAFF	TRBV5-1	-	few	TRBJ1-1
TGTGCCAGCAGCTCGGACAGATGGAATGAAAAACTGTTTTTT	CASSSDRWNEKLFF	TRBV7-9	-	-	TRBJ1-4